This T cell receptor beta chain comes out of a study of blood T cell repertoires in COVID-19. Study overall: Material from acute and convalescent COVID-19 was sourced from the United States, Italy and Spain. The cDNA or gDNA used as material had been derived from T cells, B-cell-depleted T cells, or PBMCs.

The germline gives CDR1 SGHNT, CDR2 YYREEE (reference sequence). V shed 3 bases, J shed 6 bases, and the junction held 6 bases outside the gene matches. The length of the CDR3 is 15 residues. Libraries were prepared by immunoSEQ multiplex PCR; TCRdb keeps only in-frame clonotypes and omits some of them. Altogether some 80,000 clones are present, roughly 87% being singletons, with the ten largest covering approximately 12%. The chain has TRBV5-4 and TRBJ1-6; TRBD1 matches 7 bases. The sample was peripheral blood. The TCR sequence derives from a man at least 80 years old with acute or convalescent COVID-19. The CDR3 region is CASSSWGQLNSPLHF. The CDR3 DNA is TGTGCCAGCAGCTCCTGGGGACAGCTTAATTCACCCCTCCACTTT.